A selection of T cell receptor beta chains follows, all from one sample in a study of blood T cell repertoires in COVID-19. The protocol was immunoSEQ multiplex PCR, while the TCRdb copy is restricted to in-frame clones and leaves out a portion. Of over 150,000 clones in the sample, 88% were seen once. The material sequenced was peripheral blood. The receptors derive from a man aged 50 to 59 who had recovered from COVID-19. Both conserved end residues are part of each CDR3. A D gene is named only where the DNA matches it firmly. Only part of the rows carry a size: once, few, many, or a class if the clone is expanded.

size	V	D	J	CDR3	DNA
.	TRBV29-1	.	TRBJ1-2	CSVGQASNYGYTF	TGCAGCGTTGGTCAGGCGTCTAACTATGGCTACACCTTC
.	TRBV2	.	TRBJ2-7	CASSVSDRRGYF	TGTGCCAGCAGTGTTTCGGACAGGCGGGGGTACTTC
.	TRBV7-7	.	TRBJ2-1	CASSPIVGVSNEQFF	TGTGCCAGCAGCCCGATTGTGGGAGTTTCCAATGAGCAGTTCTTC
.	TRBV5-1	.	TRBJ1-5	CASSQGSNQPQHF	TGCGCCAGCAGCCAGGGTAGCAATCAGCCCCAGCATTTT
.	TRBV7-2	TRBD2	TRBJ2-3	CASSSGLAGRTDTQYF	TGTGCCAGCAGCTCAGGACTAGCGGGGCGCACAGATACGCAGTATTTT
.	TRBV19	.	TRBJ1-2	CASSIPGNYGYTF	TGTGCCAGTAGTATCCCGGGTAACTATGGCTACACCTTC
.	TRBV6-6	.	TRBJ2-2	CASSTVVTGELFF	TGTGCCAGCTCAACGGTGGTCACCGGGGAGCTGTTTTTT
.	TRBV7-9	TRBD2	TRBJ2-5	CASSLTSGTSVTQYF	TGTGCCAGCAGCTTAACCTCCGGGACTAGTGTGACCCAGTACTTC
.	TRBV14	.	TRBJ2-7	CASTHSRTPAYEQYF	TGTGCCAGCACCCATTCTAGGACTCCGGCCTACGAGCAGTACTTC
.	TRBV19	TRBD1	TRBJ1-5	CASSTGTGAQNSNQPQHF	TGTGCCAGTAGTACAGGGACAGGGGCCCAAAATAGCAATCAGCCCCAGCATTTT
.	TRBV25-1	TRBD1	TRBJ2-5	CASRIQGPTETQYF	TGTGCCAGCAGAATACAGGGGCCCACAGAGACCCAGTACTTC
.	TRBV27	.	TRBJ1-5	CASSSDRSRQPQHF	TGTGCCAGCAGTTCCGACAGGTCCAGGCAGCCCCAGCATTTT
.	TRBV5-1	.	TRBJ1-1	CASSQEGDRRSFF	TGCGCCAGCAGCCAGGAAGGCGACAGGCGGTCTTTCTTT
.	TRBV7-3	.	TRBJ2-1	CASSLSRGQPTAYNEQFF	TGTGCCAGCAGCTTAAGCCGGGGTCAACCGACCGCTTACAATGAGCAGTTCTTC
.	TRBV24-1	.	TRBJ1-4	CATSEPGVTGEKLFF	TGTGCCACCAGTGAGCCCGGAGTGACGGGTGAAAAACTGTTTTTT
.	TRBV6-5	TRBD1	TRBJ2-7	CASSRDRYYEQYF	TGTGCCAGCAGCCGGGACAGATACTACGAGCAGTACTTC
.	TRBV27	TRBD1	TRBJ2-7	CASSPGTGSSYEQYF	TGTGCCAGCAGTCCAGGGACAGGGAGCTCCTACGAGCAGTACTTC
.	TRBV5-1	TRBD2	TRBJ2-3	CASSLRLAGGWGLTDTQYF	TGCGCCAGCAGCTTGAGATTAGCGGGAGGGTGGGGTCTCACAGATACGCAGTATTTT
few	TRBV5-1	.	TRBJ1-1	CASSLAGPEAFF	TGCGCCAGCAGCTTGGCAGGGCCTGAAGCTTTCTTT
.	TRBV19	TRBD1	TRBJ2-5	CASTRTGVRETQYF	TGTGCCAGTACGAGGACAGGGGTTCGCGAGACCCAGTACTTC
.	TRBV15	TRBD1	TRBJ1-1	CATSRDRDRATEAFF	TGTGCCACCAGCAGAGATCGGGACAGGGCCACTGAAGCTTTCTTT
.	TRBV19	.	TRBJ2-7	CASRSGTGKIGEQYF	TGTGCCAGCCGATCCGGCACAGGAAAGATTGGCGAGCAGTACTTC
.	TRBV9	TRBD2	TRBJ2-2	CASSVRTSGMANTGELFF	TGTGCCAGCAGCGTTAGGACTAGCGGGATGGCGAACACCGGGGAGCTGTTTTTT
.	TRBV5-1	.	TRBJ2-7	CASSLGRRLYEQYF	TGCGCCAGCAGCTTGGGACGGAGACTCTACGAGCAGTACTTC
.	TRBV18	TRBD2	TRBJ2-1	CASSPWREASYNEQFF	TGTGCCAGCTCACCTTGGCGGGAGGCTTCATACAATGAGCAGTTCTTC
.	TRBV15	.	TRBJ1-2	CATSRDTRGYTF	TGTGCCACCAGCAGAGATACGAGGGGCTACACCTTC
once	TRBV30	TRBD1	TRBJ2-3	CAWSYTGVDTQYF	TGTGCCTGGAGTTACACAGGGGTGGATACGCAGTATTTT
.	TRBV6-5	TRBD1	TRBJ1-1	CATAGTGGTEAFF	TGTGCCACCGCCGGGACAGGGGGCACTGAAGCTTTCTTT
.	TRBV6-1	.	TRBJ1-4	CASSESILTTNEKLFF	TGTGCCAGCAGTGAATCGATTCTAACAACTAATGAAAAACTGTTTTTT
.	TRBV7-2	.	TRBJ2-5	CASSWRAGARYF	TGTGCCAGCAGCTGGAGAGCGGGCGCCAGGTACTTC
.	TRBV2	TRBD1	TRBJ1-6	CASRDRPEGYNSPLHF	TGTGCCAGCAGGGACAGGCCGGAAGGGTATAATTCACCCCTCCACTTT
.	TRBV6-2/TRBV6-3	.	TRBJ1-2	CASSVAGTPISYTF	TGTGCCAGCAGCGTCGCCGGGACACCCATCAGCTACACCTTC
.	TRBV28	TRBD1	TRBJ1-5	CASSFYRGNGNQPQHF	TGTGCCAGCAGTTTCTACAGGGGAAATGGAAATCAGCCCCAGCATTTT
.	TRBV11-3	TRBD1	TRBJ2-7	CASSSPGQGAEEQYF	TGTGCCAGCAGCTCACCGGGACAGGGGGCGGAAGAGCAGTACTTC
.	TRBV2	TRBD1	TRBJ2-1	CASSSTGASSYNEQFF	TGTGCCAGCAGTTCCACAGGGGCGAGCTCCTACAATGAGCAGTTCTTC
once	TRBV15	.	TRBJ2-4	CATSTGAVSAKNIQYF	TGTGCCACCAGCACAGGGGCAGTTTCAGCCAAAAACATTCAGTACTTC
.	TRBV5-4	TRBD1	TRBJ1-2	CASQGAFGGYTF	TGTGCCAGCCAGGGGGCCTTCGGTGGCTACACCTTC
.	TRBV3-1/TRBV3-2	.	TRBJ1-1	CASSPENGVRFTEAFF	TGTGCCAGCAGCCCCGAGAACGGGGTTAGGTTCACTGAAGCTTTCTTT
few	TRBV4-2	TRBD1	TRBJ1-2	CASSQLGQGRGYTF	TGTGCCAGCAGCCAACTCGGACAGGGACGCGGCTACACCTTC
.	TRBV5-8	.	TRBJ1-5	CASSLDGGSDQPQHF	TGTGCCAGCAGCTTGGACGGGGGGAGCGATCAGCCCCAGCATTTT
.	TRBV3-1/TRBV3-2	TRBD2	TRBJ2-1	CASSQTVKSGRGYNEQFF	TGTGCCAGCAGCCAAACCGTTAAGAGCGGGAGGGGATACAATGAGCAGTTCTTC
once	TRBV2	.	TRBJ2-7	CASKSSSGQGNYEQYF	TGTGCCAGCAAAAGTTCATCGGGCCAGGGAAACTACGAGCAGTACTTC